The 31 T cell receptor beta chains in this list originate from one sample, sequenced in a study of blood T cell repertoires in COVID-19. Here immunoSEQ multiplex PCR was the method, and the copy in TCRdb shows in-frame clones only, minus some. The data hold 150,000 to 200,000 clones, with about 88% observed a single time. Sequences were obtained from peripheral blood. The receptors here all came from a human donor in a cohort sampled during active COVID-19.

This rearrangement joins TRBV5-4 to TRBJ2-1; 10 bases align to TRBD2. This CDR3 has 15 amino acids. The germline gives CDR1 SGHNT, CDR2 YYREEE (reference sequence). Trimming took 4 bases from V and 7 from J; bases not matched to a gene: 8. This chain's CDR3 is CASSPGLAGANEQFF. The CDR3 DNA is TGTGCCAGCAGCCCTGGGCTAGCGGGAGCTAATGAGCAGTTCTTC.

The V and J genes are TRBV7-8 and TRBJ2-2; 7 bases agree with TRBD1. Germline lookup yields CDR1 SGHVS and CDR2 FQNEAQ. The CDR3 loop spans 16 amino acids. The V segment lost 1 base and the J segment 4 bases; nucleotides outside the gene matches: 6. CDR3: CASSLVLQGSTGELFF. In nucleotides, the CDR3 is TGTGCCAGCAGCTTAGTGTTACAGGGGAGCACCGGGGAGCTGTTTTTT.

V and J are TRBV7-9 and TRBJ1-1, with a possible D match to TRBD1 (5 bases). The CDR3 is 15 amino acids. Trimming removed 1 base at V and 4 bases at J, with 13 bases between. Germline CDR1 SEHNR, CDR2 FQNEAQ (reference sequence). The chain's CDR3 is CASSLGGTQATEAFF. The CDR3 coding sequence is TGTGCCAGCAGCTTAGGCGGGACCCAGGCCACTGAAGCTTTCTTT.

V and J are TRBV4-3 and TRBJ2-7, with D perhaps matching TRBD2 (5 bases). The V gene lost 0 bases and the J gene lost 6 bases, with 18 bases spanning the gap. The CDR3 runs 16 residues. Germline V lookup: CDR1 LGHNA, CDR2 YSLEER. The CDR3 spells CASSQESGSTPAEQYF. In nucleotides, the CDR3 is TGCGCCAGCAGCCAAGAGTCGGGGTCGACTCCGGCCGAGCAGTACTTC.

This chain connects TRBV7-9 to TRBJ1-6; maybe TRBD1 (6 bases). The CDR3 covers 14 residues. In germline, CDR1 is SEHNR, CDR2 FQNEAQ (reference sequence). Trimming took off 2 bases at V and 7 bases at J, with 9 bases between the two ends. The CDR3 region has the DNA TGTGCCAGCAGCTTAAAGGACAGCAATTCACCCCTCCACTTT. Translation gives CASSLKDSNSPLHF.

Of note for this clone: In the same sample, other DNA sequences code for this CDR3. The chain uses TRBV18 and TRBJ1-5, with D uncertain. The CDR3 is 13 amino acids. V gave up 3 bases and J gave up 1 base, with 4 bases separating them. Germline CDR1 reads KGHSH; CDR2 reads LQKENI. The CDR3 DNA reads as TGTGCCAGCTCACCGGGCAGCAATCAGCCCCAGCATTTT. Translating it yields CASSPGSNQPQHF.

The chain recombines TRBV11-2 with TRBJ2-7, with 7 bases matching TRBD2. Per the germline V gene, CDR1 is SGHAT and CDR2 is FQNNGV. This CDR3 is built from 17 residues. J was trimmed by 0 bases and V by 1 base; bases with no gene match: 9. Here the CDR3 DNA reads TGTGCCAGCAGCTTAGCCCGACTAGCCAAGGGCTCCTACGAGCAGTACTTC. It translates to CASSLARLAKGSYEQYF.

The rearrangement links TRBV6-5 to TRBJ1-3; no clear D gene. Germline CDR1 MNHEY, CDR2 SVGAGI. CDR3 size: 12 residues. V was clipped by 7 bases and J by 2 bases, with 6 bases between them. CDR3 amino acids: CASTGAGNTIYF. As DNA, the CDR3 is TGTGCCAGCACTGGAGCTGGAAACACCATATATTTT.

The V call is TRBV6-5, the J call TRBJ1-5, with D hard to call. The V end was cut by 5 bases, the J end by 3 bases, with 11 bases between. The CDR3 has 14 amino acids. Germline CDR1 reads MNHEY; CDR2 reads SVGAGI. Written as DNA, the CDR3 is TGTGCCAGCAGTAAAAATCCTATCAATCAGCCCCAGCATTTT. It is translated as CASSKNPINQPQHF.

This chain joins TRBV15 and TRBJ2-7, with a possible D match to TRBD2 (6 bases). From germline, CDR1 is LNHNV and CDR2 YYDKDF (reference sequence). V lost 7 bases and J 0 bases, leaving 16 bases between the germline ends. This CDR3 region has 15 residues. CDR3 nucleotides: TGTGCCACCAAGTCCGGGCGGGGTACCTCCTACGAGCAGTACTTC. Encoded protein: CATKSGRGTSYEQYF.

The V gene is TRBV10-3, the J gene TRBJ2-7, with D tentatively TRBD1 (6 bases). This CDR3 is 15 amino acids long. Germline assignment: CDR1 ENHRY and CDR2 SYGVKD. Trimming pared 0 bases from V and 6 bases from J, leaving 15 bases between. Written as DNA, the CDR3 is TGTGCCATCAGTGAGTCGCCAGGGGTAGGAGGCGAGCAGTACTTC. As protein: CAISESPGVGGEQYF.

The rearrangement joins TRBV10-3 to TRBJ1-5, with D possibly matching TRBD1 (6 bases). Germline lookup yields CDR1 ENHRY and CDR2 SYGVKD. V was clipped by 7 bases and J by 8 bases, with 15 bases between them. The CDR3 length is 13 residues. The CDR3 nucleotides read TGTGCCATCACGGCGGGGGCGAGGGAGCCCCAGCATTTT. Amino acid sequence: CAITAGAREPQHF.

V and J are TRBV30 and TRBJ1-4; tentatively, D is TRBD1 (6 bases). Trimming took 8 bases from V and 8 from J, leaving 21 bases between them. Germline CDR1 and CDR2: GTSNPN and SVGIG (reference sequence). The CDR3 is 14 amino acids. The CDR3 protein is CALLQGPGGEKLFF. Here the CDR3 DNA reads TGTGCCCTTCTACAGGGCCCGGGGGGGGAAAAACTGTTTTTT.

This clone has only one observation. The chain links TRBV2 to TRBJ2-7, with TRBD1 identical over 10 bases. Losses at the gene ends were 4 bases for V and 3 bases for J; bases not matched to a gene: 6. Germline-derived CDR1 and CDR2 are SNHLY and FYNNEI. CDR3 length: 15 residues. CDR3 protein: CASSGGQGSYYEQYF. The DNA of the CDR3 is TGTGCCAGCAGTGGGGGACAGGGGTCGTACTACGAGCAGTACTTC.

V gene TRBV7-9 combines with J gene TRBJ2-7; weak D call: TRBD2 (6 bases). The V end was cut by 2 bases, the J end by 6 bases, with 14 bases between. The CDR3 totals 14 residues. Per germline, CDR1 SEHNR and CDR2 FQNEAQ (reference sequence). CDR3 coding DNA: TGTGCCAGCAGCTTATGGAGGGCGACGGGCGAGCAGTACTTC. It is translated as CASSLWRATGEQYF.

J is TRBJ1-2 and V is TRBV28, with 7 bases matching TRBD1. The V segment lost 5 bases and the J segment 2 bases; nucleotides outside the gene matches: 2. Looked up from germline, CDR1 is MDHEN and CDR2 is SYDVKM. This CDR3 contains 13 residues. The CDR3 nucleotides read TGTGCCAGCAGTCCACAGGGGAACTATGGCTACACCTTC. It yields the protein CASSPQGNYGYTF.

The CDR3 protein is CASSQSGGMASQETQYF. The DNA of the CDR3 is TGCGCCAGCAGCCAGTCGGGGGGGATGGCCTCCCAAGAGACCCAGTACTTC. The chain couples TRBV4-1 to TRBJ2-5; 8 bases are a match to TRBD2. CDR1 MGHRA and CDR2 YSYEKL come from the germline V gene. The J segment lost 1 base and the V segment lost 3 bases, leaving 10 bases of the junction unmatched. The CDR3 is 17 amino acids.

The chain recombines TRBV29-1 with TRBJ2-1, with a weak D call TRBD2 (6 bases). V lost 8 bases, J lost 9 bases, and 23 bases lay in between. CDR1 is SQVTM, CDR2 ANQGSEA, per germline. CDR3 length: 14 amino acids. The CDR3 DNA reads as TGCAGCCTAGTCCCAGGAGGGCCTCGGGGTGAGCAGTTCTTC. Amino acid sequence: CSLVPGGPRGEQFF.

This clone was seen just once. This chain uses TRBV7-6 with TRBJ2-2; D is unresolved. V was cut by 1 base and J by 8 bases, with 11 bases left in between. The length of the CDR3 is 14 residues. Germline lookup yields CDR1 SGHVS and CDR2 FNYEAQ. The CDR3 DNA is TGTGCCAGCAGCTTAGTGGCGGCGACGGGGGAGCTGTTTTTT. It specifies CASSLVAATGELFF. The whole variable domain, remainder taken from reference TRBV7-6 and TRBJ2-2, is GAGVSQSPRYKVTKRGQDVALRCDPISGHVSLYWYRQALGQGPEFLTYFNYEAQQDKSGLPNDRFSAERPEGSISTLTIQRTEQRDSAMYRCASSLVAATGELFFGEGSRLTVL.

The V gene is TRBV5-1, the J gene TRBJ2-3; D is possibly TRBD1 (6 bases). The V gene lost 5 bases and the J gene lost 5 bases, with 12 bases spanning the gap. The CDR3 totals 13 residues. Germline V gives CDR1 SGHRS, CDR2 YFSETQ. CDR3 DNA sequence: TGCGCCAGCAGGCAGGGGCAAAAAGATACGCAGTATTTT. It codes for CASRQGQKDTQYF. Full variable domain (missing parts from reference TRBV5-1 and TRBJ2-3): KAGVTQTPRYLIKTRGQQVTLSCSPISGHRSVSWYQQTPGQGLQFLFEYFSETQRNKGNFPGRFSGRQFSNSRSEMNVSTLELGDSALYLCASRQGQKDTQYFGPGTRLTVL.

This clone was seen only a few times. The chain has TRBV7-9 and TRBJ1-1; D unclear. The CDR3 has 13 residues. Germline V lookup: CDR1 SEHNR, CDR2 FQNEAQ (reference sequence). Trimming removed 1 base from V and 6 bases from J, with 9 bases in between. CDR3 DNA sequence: TGTGCCAGCAGCTTAGTATCACAGCCTGAAGCTTTCTTT. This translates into CASSLVSQPEAFF.

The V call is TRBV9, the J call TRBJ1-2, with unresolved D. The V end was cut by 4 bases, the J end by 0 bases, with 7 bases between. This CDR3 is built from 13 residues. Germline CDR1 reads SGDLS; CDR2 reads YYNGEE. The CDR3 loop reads CASSLGANYGYTF. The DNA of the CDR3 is TGTGCCAGCAGCCTCGGGGCTAACTATGGCTACACCTTC.

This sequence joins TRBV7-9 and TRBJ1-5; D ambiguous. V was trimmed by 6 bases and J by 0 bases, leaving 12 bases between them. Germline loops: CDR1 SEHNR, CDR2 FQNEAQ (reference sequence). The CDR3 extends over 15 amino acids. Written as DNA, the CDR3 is TGTGCCAGCAGTTCGGACGGGAATAGCAATCAGCCCCAGCATTTT. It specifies CASSSDGNSNQPQHF. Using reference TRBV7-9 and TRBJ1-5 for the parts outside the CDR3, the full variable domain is DTGVSQNPRHKITKRGQNVTFRCDPISEHNRLYWYRQTLGQGPEFLTYFQNEAQLEKSRLLSDRFSAERPKGSFSTLEIQRTEQGDSAMYLCASSSDGNSNQPQHFGDGTRLSIL.

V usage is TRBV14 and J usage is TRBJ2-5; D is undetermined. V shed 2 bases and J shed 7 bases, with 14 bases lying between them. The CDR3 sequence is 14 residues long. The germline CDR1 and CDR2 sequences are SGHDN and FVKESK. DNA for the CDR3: TGTGCCAGCAGCCAAAACGAGGCAATAGGGACCCAGTACTTC. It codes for CASSQNEAIGTQYF.

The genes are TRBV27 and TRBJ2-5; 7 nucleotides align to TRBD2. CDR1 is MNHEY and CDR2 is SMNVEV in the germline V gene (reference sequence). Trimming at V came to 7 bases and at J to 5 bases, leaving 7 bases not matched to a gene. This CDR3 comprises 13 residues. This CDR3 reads CASIERGSETQYF. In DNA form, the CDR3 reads TGTGCCAGCATTGAGCGGGGTTCCGAGACCCAGTACTTC.

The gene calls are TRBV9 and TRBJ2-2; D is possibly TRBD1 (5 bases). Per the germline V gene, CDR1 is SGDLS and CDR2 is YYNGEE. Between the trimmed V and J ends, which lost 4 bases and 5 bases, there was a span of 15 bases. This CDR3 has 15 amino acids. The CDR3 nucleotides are TGTGCCAGCAGCCAGGGTAGGGTTAGGACCGGGGAGCTGTTTTTT. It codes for CASSQGRVRTGELFF.

The CDR3, as DNA: TGTGCCAGCAGTGGGACTAGCAAAGAGACCCAGTACTTC. Its translation is CASSGTSKETQYF. V is TRBV2 and J is TRBJ2-5, with 8 nucleotides matching TRBD2. The germline gives CDR1 SNHLY, CDR2 FYNNEI. V lost 4 bases, J lost 3 bases, and 1 base stayed unmatched. The CDR3 consists of 13 residues.

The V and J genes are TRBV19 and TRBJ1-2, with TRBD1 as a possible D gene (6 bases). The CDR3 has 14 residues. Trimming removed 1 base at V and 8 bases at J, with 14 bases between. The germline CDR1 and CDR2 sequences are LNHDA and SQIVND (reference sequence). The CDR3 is CASSIGDTRGGYTF. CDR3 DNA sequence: TGTGCCAGTAGTATAGGGGACACACGCGGCGGCTACACCTTC. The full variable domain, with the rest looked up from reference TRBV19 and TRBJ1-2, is DGGITQSPKYLFRKEGQNVTLSCEQNLNHDAMYWYRQDPGQGLRLIYYSQIVNDFQKGDIAEGYSVSREKKESFPLTVTSAQKNPTAFYLCASSIGDTRGGYTFGSGTRLTVV.

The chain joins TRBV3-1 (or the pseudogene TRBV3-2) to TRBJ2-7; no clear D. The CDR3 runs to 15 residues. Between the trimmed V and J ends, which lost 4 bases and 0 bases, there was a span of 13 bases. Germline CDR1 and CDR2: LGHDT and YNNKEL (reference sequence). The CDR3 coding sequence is TGTGCCAGCAGCCGACGAGGTGCTAGCTCCTACGAGCAGTACTTC. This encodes CASSRRGASSYEQYF.

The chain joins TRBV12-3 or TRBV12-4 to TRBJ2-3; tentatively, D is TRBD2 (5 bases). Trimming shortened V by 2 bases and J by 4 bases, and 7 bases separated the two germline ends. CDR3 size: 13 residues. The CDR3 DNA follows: TGTGCCAGCAGTTTATCGGGGTCAGATACGCAGTATTTT. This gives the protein CASSLSGSDTQYF.

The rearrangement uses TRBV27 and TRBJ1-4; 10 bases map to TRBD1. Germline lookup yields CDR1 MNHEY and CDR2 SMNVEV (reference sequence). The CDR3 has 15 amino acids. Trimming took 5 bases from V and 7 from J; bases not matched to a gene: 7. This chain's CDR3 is CASSPLTGGFEKLFF. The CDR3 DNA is TGTGCCAGCAGTCCCTTGACAGGGGGCTTTGAAAAACTGTTTTTT.